This T cell receptor (beta chain) is from a study of Ad26.COV2.S vaccination and SARS-CoV-2 variants. Whole-study context: Doses of Ad26.COV2.S were injected into muscle once or twice, 56 days apart. Broader study findings: There was reportedly substantial breadth in spike-specific CD8+ and CD4+ T cell responses after vaccination. Vaccine and placebo recipients had comparable breadth of non-spike TCRs.

The data were produced by immunoSEQ multiplex PCR, yet TCRdb's version contains in-frame clones alone and is incomplete. The sample includes around 400,000 clones, about four fifths of them seen just once. Treatment specified: 19 received Ad26.COV2.S at low or high dose, single or two shots; about 5 received placebo; per-sample allocation not given. After the first vaccine or placebo injection, samples were drawn on day 63. On this clone: Its antigen is currently unknown.

The source is a person aged 18-60 years who received the Ad26.COV2.S COVID-19 vaccine or a placebo. Sample: peripheral blood, taken in a trial of Ad26.COV2.S vaccine versus placebo.

The CDR3 spells CSLLYGYTF. In DNA form, the CDR3 reads TGCAGCCTCCTTTATGGCTACACCTTC. The V and J genes are TRBV20-1 and TRBJ1-2; D gene ambiguous. The length of the CDR3 is 9 residues. Germline loops: CDR1 DFQATT, CDR2 SNEGSKA (reference sequence).